Sequencing of this T cell receptor beta chain was carried out in a study of T cell responses to AZD1222 COVID-19 vaccine (dated by TCRdb to about 2021). Concerning the study at large: A total of approximately 250 trial participants underwent TCR sequencing, of whom about 200 had received two doses of AZD1222 and some 25 had received two doses of the MenACWY control vaccine. Trial participants were enrolled by age into subgroups of 18-55, 56-69 and 70-plus years, and around 150, 28 and 57 TCR-sequenced participants, respectively, were included in these subgroups. Beyond this particular receptor, the publication reports: Participants were mostly white British, with more females than males. The authors suggested clonal diversity may have been underestimated. Nearly half of unique spike-specific TCRs reportedly recognized epitopes outside regions mutated in the B.1.351 and B.1.1.7 variants. The 56-69-year group was small, and its depth increase did not reach significance, likely because of low power. CD4 TCRs associated with the vaccine covered the entire spike protein, and the dominant responses were in regions 160-218 and 743-854. Because no day 14 peak-response samples were available, repertoires were characterized only after the peak T cell response. After two AZD1222 doses, both the breadth and the depth of spike-specific TCRs were significantly higher than at day 0 and than in MenACWY recipients. Only a handful of AZD1222 recipients were SARS-CoV-2 seropositive at baseline, limiting conclusions about previously exposed vaccinees.

This specimen's time point label, per the study, means: about 28 days (+/-7) after the second vaccine dose. AZD1222 recipients with second doses at about 4 weeks or about 12 weeks were pooled, because spike-specific TCR depth and breadth did not differ between schedules. Vaccinee samples came from UK trials COV001 and COV002, including a single-blind randomized controlled phase 2/3 trial of AZD1222 (ChAdOx1 nCoV-19) in healthy adults. For TCRbeta chain sequencing, PBMC samples from trial participants were taken at day 0 and at day 28 after the second dose. CDR1 and CDR2 (MDHEN, SYDVKM) derive from the germline V gene. Measured from the cysteine to the phenylalanine, the CDR3 is 15 residues long. The retained sequence is limited to the CDR3, 45 bases, with the frame set at the first base. A distance of 11 bases separates the germline ends of V and J, which lose 2 bases and 0 bases respectively. To note about this clone: This clone's antigen is unknown. No base quality information exists; no much larger clone differs at one position.

The CDR3 regions of human TCRbeta chains were subjected to immunosequencing. On the authors' methods: TCRs in the repertoires were compared against a reference library of SARS-CoV-2-specific TCRs that had been generated with the MIRA antigen-specificity platform. Breadth was defined as the fraction of unique TCRs that were SARS-CoV-2-associated. Depth was defined as the fraction of total T cells that were SARS-CoV-2-associated. Each spike-specific TCR was assigned to its reactive spike region and to a CD4 or CD8 class using the MIRA data. Log10-transformed breadth and depth values were compared by one-way ANOVA with Sidak's multiple comparisons tests. The source is immuneACCESS, and TCRdb retained only in-frame sequences with V and J called. Part of the clones is not carried over; for the studies checked, unresolved V genes explain less than half of this, and the remainder is unexplained. V and J calls and clone size are copied from that table; D and trimming were computed from the DNA. Within this sample are about 54,000 clones, with 86% of them counted one time only. The ten largest make up 6.9% of the sample.

The TCR sequence derives from an adult who received the AZD1222 COVID-19 vaccine. Specimen: peripheral blood, collected 28 days after the second AZD1222 dose. The sequence links TRBV28 to TRBJ2-7; the D segment cannot be called with confidence. CDR3 loop: CASSLGTVVSYEQYF. The DNA sequence is given as TGTGCCAGCAGTTTAGGTACAGTAGTCTCCTACGAGCAGTACTTC. With all but the CDR3 taken from the reference TRBV28 and TRBJ2-7 genes, the full variable domain is: DVKVTQSSRYLVKRTGEKVFLECVQDMDHENMFWYRQDPGLGLRLIYFSYDVKMKEKGDIPEGYSVSREKKERFSLILESASTNQTSMYLCASSLGTVVSYEQYFGPGTRLTVT.